The 13 T cell receptor beta chains in this list originate from one sample, sequenced in a study of cytomegalovirus exposure and HLA in healthy donors. Sequencing was performed with immunoSEQ multiplex PCR; in TCRdb, only in-frame clones are kept and a portion is missing. The data hold 150,000 to 200,000 clones, with approximately 89% observed a single time. Sequenced material: PBMCs. The receptor set was obtained from a man in his late teens or twenties in good health and CMV-seropositive.

This chain connects TRBV29-1 to TRBJ2-3; 14 bases fit TRBD2. Germline-derived CDR1 and CDR2 are SQVTM and ANQGSEA. V was pared by 1 base and J by 10 bases, with 10 bases of the junction left unmatched. This CDR3 region has 16 residues. CDR3 nucleotides: TGCAGCGTTGAAGCGTCGACTAGCGGGGGGGCATTGCCGCAGTATTTT. Translating gives CSVEASTSGGALPQYF.

The CDR3 spells CASSSTGVHETQYF. CDR3 DNA: TGTGCCAGCAGTTCGACAGGGGTGCACGAGACCCAGTACTTC. This chain joins TRBV6-5 and TRBJ2-5; 8 bases are shared with TRBD1. Germline CDR1 is MNHEY and CDR2 is SVGAGI. Losses at the gene ends were 4 bases for V and 5 bases for J; bases not matched to a gene: 6. This CDR3 has 14 residues.

The rearrangement links TRBV7-9 to TRBJ1-4, with TRBD1 matching 9 bases. The CDR3 runs 16 residues. Losses at the gene ends were 5 bases for V and 5 bases for J; bases not matched to a gene: 9. CDR1 SEHNR and CDR2 FQNEAQ come from the germline V gene (reference sequence). DNA of the CDR3: TGTGCCAGCAGCCCTACAGGGGGCGCGGGGAATGAAAAACTGTTTTTT. Its translation is CASSPTGGAGNEKLFF.

This clone appeared once. This chain connects TRBV2 to TRBJ1-5; weak D call: TRBD1 (5 bases). The CDR3 consists of 12 residues. CDR1 and CDR2 (germline): SNHLY, FYNNEI. V was cut by 6 bases and J by 7 bases, with 10 bases left in between. The CDR3 bases are TGTGCCAGCAGCCTACCAGGGCAGCCCCAGCATTTT. Encoded protein: CASSLPGQPQHF.

This clone was counted between two and nine times. V usage is TRBV6-6 and J usage is TRBJ2-7, with a possible D match to TRBD1 (5 bases). CDR3 length equals 13 residues. V lost 2 bases to trimming and J lost 8 bases, with 13 bases between them. Germline V gives CDR1 MNHNY, CDR2 SVGAGI (reference sequence). The DNA of the CDR3 is TGTGCCAGCAGTTACCCCCAATTGGGGCAGCAGTACTTC. This encodes CASSYPQLGQQYF.

V is TRBV4-1 and J is TRBJ2-1; possible D gene TRBD2, 6 bases. The ends were cut back, 1 base at V and 1 base at J, with 8 bases in the middle. Per germline, CDR1 MGHRA and CDR2 YSYEKL. This CDR3 contains 15 residues. CDR3 in amino acids: CASSQAGVSYNEQFF. Here the CDR3 DNA reads TGCGCCAGCAGCCAAGCGGGGGTGTCCTACAATGAGCAGTTCTTC.

There are a few counts of this clone. This chain joins TRBV19 and TRBJ2-7; D perhaps matches TRBD2 (6 bases). Trimming pared 3 bases from V and 4 bases from J, leaving 10 bases between. CDR1 LNHDA and CDR2 SQIVND come from the germline V gene (reference sequence). The CDR3 totals 13 residues. CDR3 loop: CASSMGDLYEQYF. The CDR3 DNA follows: TGTGCCAGTAGTATGGGGGACTTATACGAGCAGTACTTC.

This chain joins TRBV5-1 and TRBJ2-4; weak D call: TRBD1 (6 bases). Trimming removed 7 bases at V and 1 base at J, with 15 bases between. Germline CDR1 and CDR2: SGHRS and YFSETQ. The CDR3 loop spans 15 amino acids. CDR3 DNA sequence: TGCGCCAGCGCCCAGTTACAGGGCGCCAAAAACATTCAGTACTTC. It encodes CASAQLQGAKNIQYF.

This clone has more than one count but fewer than ten. V usage is TRBV7-2 and J usage is TRBJ1-5; the D gene is possibly TRBD1 (5 bases). This CDR3 is 14 amino acids long. V was pared by 3 bases and J by 7 bases, with 13 bases between. In germline, CDR1 is SGHTA, CDR2 FQGNSA. The CDR3 spells CASSLGGVNQPQHF. CDR3 coding DNA: TGTGCCAGCAGCTTGGGAGGGGTTAACCAGCCCCAGCATTTT.

The CDR3 sequence: CASSNDREVYEQYF. The DNA for the CDR3 is TGTGCCAGCAGTAACGACAGGGAGGTCTACGAGCAGTACTTC. This chain links TRBV7-9 with TRBJ2-7; maybe TRBD1 (7 bases). Germline CDR1 SEHNR, CDR2 FQNEAQ (reference sequence). V was trimmed by 6 bases and J by 3 bases, leaving 15 bases between them. There are 14 residues in the CDR3.

V and J are TRBV10-1 and TRBJ2-7, with 14 bases fitting TRBD2. The ends lost 8 bases at V and 2 bases at J; junction bases unmatched: 8. The CDR3 spans 16 residues. Germline CDR1 WNHNN, CDR2 SYGVQD (reference sequence). The CDR3 bases are TGCGCCAGCGGGACTAGCGGGAGTACGGTAGCCTACGAGCAGTACTTC. Its protein is CASGTSGSTVAYEQYF.

CDR3 sequence reads: CAWMSFRTGDTDTQYF. CDR3 in DNA: TGTGCCTGGATGTCCTTTCGGACAGGGGACACAGATACGCAGTATTTT. This chain uses TRBV30 with TRBJ2-3; 9 bases agree with TRBD1. This CDR3 region has 16 residues. The V segment lost 4 bases and the J segment 2 bases; nucleotides outside the gene matches: 10. Germline CDR1 GTSNPN, CDR2 SVGIG (reference sequence).

The table lists this clone with a few counts. V gene TRBV7-3 combines with J gene TRBJ2-2, with 10 bases lining up with TRBD2. The CDR3 spans 19 residues. Trimming took 0 bases from V and 5 from J; bases not matched to a gene: 12. CDR1 SGHTA and CDR2 FQGTGA come from the germline V gene. CDR3 DNA: TGTGCCAGCAGCTTAACGTTATCAGCGGGGGGGCCGCGGACCGGGGAGCTGTTTTTT. This encodes CASSLTLSAGGPRTGELFF.